This T cell receptor (beta chain) derives from a study of T-cell memory formation after mild COVID-19 (TCRdb year 2021). At the level of the whole study: Most TCR sequence clusters were specific to one of the two donors. Two young, previously healthy adult volunteers made up the cohort, one male and one female. In a couple of donors, T-cell clones that expanded and contracted after mild COVID-19 were tracked by sequencing TCRalpha and TCRbeta repertoires over time. The paper's findings and limits, for the study overall: Some responding clones were found in pre-infection memory, which suggests that pre-existing cross-reactive memory T cells took part in the SARS-CoV-2 response. The study included only a couple of mild cases, and larger cohorts that include severe cases with pre-infection samples were judged to be necessary. From day 15 to 85, contracting clones showed balanced CD4/CD8 phenotypes, whereas a second wave of clones that expanded from day 15 to 37 leaned towards CD4+. SARS-CoV-2 specificity was not confirmed for the second-wave clones peaking on day 37. Contracting CD4+ clones were found mainly in CM and EM memory subsets, while CD8+ clones were enriched in EMRA.

Points on this clonotype: Its antigen is still unknown. The record has no base qualities; no much larger clone is one base away.

These reads were obtained on an Illumina NovaSeq 6000. TCRalpha and TCRbeta cDNA libraries were constructed by 5'RACE with constant-segment primers, with sample barcodes and unique molecular identifiers being introduced. RNA was extracted from every sample with Trizol reagent. Library amplification was performed in two PCR steps, and a second sample barcode and Illumina TruSeq adapters were introduced in the second step. Libraries were sequenced on an Illumina NovaSeq with 2 x 150 bp paired-end reads. In the source study's methods: The reads were demultiplexed and collapsed into UMI-guided consensus sequences using migec v1.2.7. Using mixcr v2.1.11, the UMI consensuses were aligned to TRA and TRB V and J templates and assembled into clonotypes. Expanded or contracted clonotypes were those called significant by both edgeR and NoisET, with noise models trained on biological replicates. For edgeR calls, the thresholds were a false discovery rate-adjusted p below 0.01 and a log2 fold-change of 1. As an exploratory analysis of dynamics, PCA with hierarchical clustering was applied to max-normalized trajectories of the 1000 most abundant clonotypes. Each responding clone was given a CD4 or CD8 phenotype based on the CD4+ and CD8+ repertoires, which had been sequenced separately. The raw public data were reprocessed by TCRdb itself: fastp quality trimming at Q25, MiXCR clonotype calling, in-frame beta chains only. Every CDR3 protein is listed once, alongside the most common genes and DNA of its rows. The V and J calls and clone size are TCRdb's, not the authors'. The sample includes about 310,000 distinct CDR3 sequences, with approximately 19% observed a single time. The ten largest clones represent 20% to 25% of the sample.

Per the germline V gene, MNHNS is the CDR1 and SASEGT is the CDR2. There are 14 amino acids in the CDR3, from cysteine to phenylalanine inclusive. Solely the CDR3 DNA is kept, with 42 bases framed from the first base. The junction shows trimming of 0 bases on V and 4 bases on J, plus 7 bases between the germline ends. Ficoll-Paque density gradient centrifugation was used to isolate PBMCs. The sequenced sample consisted of PBMCs or a T cell subset sorted from them (not recorded which). This receptor was identified in a man aged 18 to 30 who had mild COVID-19 (a few samples of this study predate the infection). The sample titles of this study are shuffled in the database, so cell type and time point are left out; the donor was told from shared clones. Rearrangement joined TRBV6-1 to TRBJ1-3, with an unclear D gene assignment. In nucleotides, the sequence is TGTGCCAGCAGTGAAGCGGTGGGAGGAAACACCATATATTTT. Translated, this is CASSEAVGGNTIYF.